This TCR beta chain came from a study of identifying expanded T cells in peripheral blood. Remarks on this clone: Its specificity is not known.

Collection occurred without any documented infections or immune events in donors. Study-level findings and limits: Clone count variance between approximately 2-week samples rose with total template count. Differentially abundant clones: roughly 1.2 between replicates, 16.4 at two to three weeks, roughly 18 at four.

Germline assignment: CDR1 SGHNT and CDR2 YENEEA. J lost 5 bases, V lost 5 bases, and 14 bases had no gene match. This CDR3 is 18 amino acids long. Generated by immunoSEQ multiplex PCR, the TCRdb table keeps only in-frame clones and is missing some. The table shows about 84,000 clones, with 75% to 90% occurring only once. The sequenced sample consisted of blood. The chain uses TRBV11-3 and TRBJ2-2; 10 bases map to TRBD2. The receptor was derived from a person between 18 and 75 years old in good health. The CDR3 protein is CASSPPPSLAGRTGELFF. In DNA, the CDR3 is TGTGCCAGCAGCCCACCACCATCACTAGCGGGGAGAACCGGGGAGCTGTTTTTT.